The 6 T cell receptor beta chains reported below all come from one sample, sequenced in a study of blood T cell repertoires in COVID-19 (TCRdb year 2020). The receptor library was made with the immunoSEQ multiplex PCR assay. In TCRdb, the immuneACCESS table is reduced to in-frame sequences with V and J assigned. These tables do not hold every clone; where another copy was compared, an unresolved V gene accounts for under half, and the others remain unexplained. This sample comprises 200,000 or so clones, roughly nine tenths of them detected only once. About 3% of the sample rests with the top ten. The sequenced sample was PBMCs or T cells enriched from blood (not recorded which). Receptors were obtained from a woman between 18 and 29 years old in a cohort exposed to, infected with or recovered from COVID-19 (not recorded which).

V and J are TRBV12-3 or TRBV12-4 and TRBJ1-3; D unresolved. The ends were cut back, 8 bases at V and 0 bases at J, with 5 bases in the middle. This CDR3 has 12 amino acids. CDR3 amino acids: CASSISGNTIYF. The CDR3 DNA follows: TGTGCCAGCTCCATCTCTGGAAACACCATATATTTT.

The genes are TRBV27 and TRBJ2-1; 8 positions agree with TRBD1. Germline loops: CDR1 MNHEY, CDR2 SMNVEV (reference sequence). The length of the CDR3 is 15 residues. V shed 4 bases and J 2 bases; nucleotides not matched to a gene: 4. The CDR3 nucleotides read TGTGCCAGCAGTTCCCGACAGGGGCCCTACAATGAGCAGTTCTTC. It encodes CASSSRQGPYNEQFF.

The chain couples TRBV10-1 to TRBJ1-2, with unresolved D. CDR1 and CDR2 (germline): WNHNN, SYGVQD (reference sequence). V lost 0 bases and J lost 4, with 6 bases in between. The CDR3 loop spans 13 amino acids. The CDR3: CASSESRGYGYTF. Here the CDR3 DNA reads TGCGCCAGCAGTGAGTCGCGAGGCTATGGCTACACCTTC.

The V call is TRBV7-9, the J call TRBJ2-1; 9 nucleotides agree with TRBD1. This CDR3 comprises 16 residues. V dropped 7 bases and J dropped 4; count of bases not matched to a gene: 11. The germline V gene encodes CDR1 SEHNR and CDR2 FQNEAQ (reference sequence). CDR3 nucleotides: TGTGCCAGCACTCCCCCCGGGACAGGGTTTTACAATGAGCAGTTCTTC. This codes for CASTPPGTGFYNEQFF.

In the case of this clone: Distinct nucleotide sequences in the sample also encode this CDR3. V and J are TRBV5-1 and TRBJ1-1, with D hard to call. CDR3 size: 13 residues. Germline CDR1 is SGHRS and CDR2 is YFSETQ. The V end lost 1 base, the J end lost 1 base, and 5 bases lay between the germline ends. Here the CDR3 DNA reads TGCGCCAGCAGCTTGACTGGGAACACTGAAGCTTTCTTT. This encodes CASSLTGNTEAFF.

This clone was seen more than once but under ten times. V and J are TRBV6-4 and TRBJ1-6; TRBD1 aligns across 10 bases. Looked up from germline, CDR1 is MRHNA and CDR2 is SNTAGT. The CDR3 totals 14 residues. The V gene end was trimmed by 0 bases and the J gene end by 10 bases; junction bases not matched to a gene: 0. The DNA for the CDR3 is TGTGCCAGCAGTGACTCGACAGGGGGCTCACCCCTCCACTTT. Translated: CASSDSTGGSPLHF.